A single sample gave rise to the 21 T cell receptor beta chains below, sequenced in a study of T cell responses to AZD1222 COVID-19 vaccine. TCRdb's copy holds only in-frame clones and misses some; the assay was immunoSEQ multiplex PCR. The sample lists some 100,000 clones; about 83% were seen once. Sequencing was performed on peripheral blood, taken on day 0 of AZD1222 vaccination. Source of these receptors: an adult in good health.

The chain joins TRBV28 to TRBJ2-3; TRBD2 matches at 10 bases. The CDR3 is made up of 18 amino acids. Germline CDR1 reads MDHEN; CDR2 reads SYDVKM. The ends lost 8 bases at V and 1 base at J; junction bases unmatched: 15. CDR3 protein: CASRMASGRGGRTDTQYF. The CDR3 DNA is TGTGCCAGCCGGATGGCTAGCGGGAGAGGGGGGCGCACAGATACGCAGTATTTT.

The rearrangement joins TRBV10-3 to TRBJ2-7; 11 nucleotides match TRBD1. Germline V gene lookup returns CDR1 ENHRY and CDR2 SYGVKD. V lost 11 bases, J lost 3 bases, and 12 bases stayed unmatched. The CDR3 totals 15 residues. The DNA of the CDR3 is TGTGCCTCTAGGAGGACAGGGGGCGCCGTCTACGAGCAGTACTTC. Its translation is CASRRTGGAVYEQYF.

This clone was seen once. The J gene is TRBJ1-5, the V gene TRBV3-1 (or the pseudogene TRBV3-2); D call uncertain. CDR1 and CDR2 (germline): LGHDT, YNNKEL (reference sequence). This CDR3 has 15 amino acids. Trimming removed 1 base at V and 4 bases at J, with 11 bases between. The CDR3 is CASSQVTGGNQPQHF. CDR3 in DNA: TGTGCCAGCAGCCAAGTAACGGGAGGGAATCAGCCCCAGCATTTT.

The chain uses TRBV12-3 or TRBV12-4 and TRBJ2-1; D is tentatively TRBD1 or TRBD2 (6 bases each). The CDR3 is made up of 11 amino acids. V was pared by 6 bases and J by 14 bases, with 14 bases between. CDR3 loop: CASRRGGLKFF. In nucleotides, the CDR3 is TGTGCCAGCAGACGAGGGGGGTTGAAGTTCTTC.

This clone was counted between two and nine times. This chain connects TRBV3-1 (or the pseudogene TRBV3-2) to TRBJ2-7; possibly TRBD2 for D (6 bases). Germline values: CDR1 LGHDT, CDR2 YNNKEL (reference sequence). The CDR3 has 13 amino acids. Trimming cost V 4 bases and J 9 bases, with 16 bases left between them. Here the CDR3 DNA reads TGTGCCAGCAGCCCCAGAGGGAGGCGCCCGCAGTACTTC. It codes for CASSPRGRRPQYF.

The gene calls are TRBV7-8 and TRBJ1-3; TRBD1 might be the D (5 bases). This CDR3 is built from 15 residues. Germline CDR1 is SGHVS and CDR2 is FQNEAQ. The V and J ends lost 5 bases and 0 bases respectively, with 11 bases between them. CDR3 coding DNA: TGTGCCAGCAGCCCGGGACGGAGCTCTGGAAACACCATATATTTT. Residues: CASSPGRSSGNTIYF.

The chain is built from TRBV3-1 (or the pseudogene TRBV3-2) and TRBJ2-7; tentatively, D is TRBD1 or TRBD2 (5 bases each). Trimming stripped 1 base from V and 6 bases from J, with 16 bases between. CDR1 is LGHDT and CDR2 is YNNKEL in the germline V gene (reference sequence). This CDR3 comprises 15 residues. CDR3 DNA sequence: TGTGCCAGCAGCCAAGGACGTACCCTTGGGACCGAGCAGTACTTC. The encoded protein is CASSQGRTLGTEQYF.

This sequence joins TRBV6-2 or TRBV6-3 and TRBJ2-2; 14 bases align to TRBD2. Germline assignment: CDR1 MNHEY and CDR2 SVGEGT. The J segment lost 5 bases and the V segment lost 2 bases, leaving 10 bases of the junction unmatched. The CDR3 length is 19 residues. The CDR3 region is CASSYLGGTSGSVTGELFF. CDR3 in DNA: TGTGCCAGCAGTTACCTCGGGGGGACTAGCGGGAGTGTGACCGGGGAGCTGTTTTTT.

J is TRBJ1-2 and V is TRBV10-3; 9 bases line up with TRBD1. The trim removed 6 bases at V and 5 bases at J, leaving 4 bases unmatched. This CDR3 is built from 13 residues. Germline values: CDR1 ENHRY, CDR2 SYGVKD. The CDR3 reads CAISRDRDYGYTF. The DNA of the CDR3 is TGTGCCATCAGCCGGGACAGGGATTATGGCTACACCTTC.

The chain recombines TRBV28 with TRBJ1-6, with D unresolved. Trimming cost V 10 bases and J 0 bases, with 7 bases left between them. From germline, CDR1 is MDHEN and CDR2 SYDVKM. The CDR3 consists of 13 residues. The CDR3 coding sequence is TGTGCCACCGCCCCCTCCTATAATTCACCCCTCCACTTT. Translating it yields CATAPSYNSPLHF. Based on the CDR3 plus reference TRBV28 and TRBJ1-6, the full variable domain is DVKVTQSSRYLVKRTGEKVFLECVQDMDHENMFWYRQDPGLGLRLIYFSYDVKMKEKGDIPEGYSVSREKKERFSLILESASTNQTSMYLCATAPSYNSPLHFGNGTRLTVT.

This chain connects TRBV6-5 to TRBJ1-1, with D hard to call. Looked up from germline, CDR1 is MNHEY and CDR2 is SVGAGI. This CDR3 is 15 amino acids long. V was clipped by 0 bases and J by 0 bases, with 8 bases between them. The CDR3 protein is CASSYSLAMNTEAFF. DNA of the CDR3: TGTGCCAGCAGTTACTCGTTAGCAATGAACACTGAAGCTTTCTTT.

This clone has only a few counts. The chain carries TRBV19 and TRBJ2-7; maybe TRBD1 (6 bases). Germline CDR1 LNHDA, CDR2 SQIVND (reference sequence). Trimming took 4 bases from V and 3 from J, leaving 16 bases between them. The CDR3 covers 15 residues. CDR3 loop: CASSTNRDNVYEQYF. The CDR3 coding sequence is TGTGCCAGTAGTACCAACCGGGACAACGTCTACGAGCAGTACTTC.

V gene TRBV9 combines with J gene TRBJ2-3; TRBD2 matches at 7 bases. The CDR3 runs 15 residues. In germline, CDR1 is SGDLS, CDR2 YYNGEE. V was pared by 4 bases and J by 2 bases, with 7 bases of the junction left unmatched. CDR3: CASSSRAGTTDTQYF. CDR3 in DNA: TGTGCCAGCAGCTCAAGAGCGGGGACCACAGATACGCAGTATTTT.

In DNA form, the CDR3 reads TGTGCCAGCAGCGTGACGGGACAGGCAGCAGGGGGGCAGTACTTC. It codes for CASSVTGQAAGGQYF. The gene calls are TRBV9 and TRBJ2-7; TRBD1 agrees at 8 bases. The CDR3 extends over 15 amino acids. The trim removed 2 bases at V and 9 bases at J, leaving 13 bases unmatched. Germline V gene sequence: CDR1 SGDLS, CDR2 YYNGEE.

The rearrangement links TRBV5-1 to TRBJ2-3, with D unclear. V lost 0 bases, J lost 6 bases, and 14 bases lay in between. Looked up from germline, CDR1 is SGHRS and CDR2 is YFSETQ. This CDR3 has 15 amino acids. CDR3 sequence reads: CASSLGVKSGDTQYF. The CDR3 nucleotides read TGCGCCAGCAGCTTGGGTGTTAAAAGTGGGGATACGCAGTATTTT.

J is TRBJ2-1 and V is TRBV5-1, with D uncertain. In germline, CDR1 is SGHRS, CDR2 YFSETQ. CDR3 length equals 13 residues. V dropped 7 bases and J dropped 7 bases, with 15 bases sitting between them. This CDR3 reads CASEVTFGNEQFF. The CDR3 bases are TGCGCCAGCGAGGTGACTTTTGGGAATGAGCAGTTCTTC.

This clone was counted a few times. The chain employs TRBV29-1 and TRBJ2-7; D is perhaps TRBD1 or TRBD2 (5 bases each). Germline V gives CDR1 SQVTM, CDR2 ANQGSEA. The CDR3 covers 13 residues. Between the trimmed V and J ends, which lost 5 bases and 0 bases, there was a span of 11 bases. This CDR3 reads CSVKGRFSYEQYF. CDR3 in DNA: TGCAGCGTTAAGGGACGGTTCTCCTACGAGCAGTACTTC.

J is TRBJ2-7 and V is TRBV5-6, with D uncertain. Trimming removed 4 bases from V and 1 base from J, with 12 bases in between. Germline assignment: CDR1 SGHDT and CDR2 YYEEEE. The CDR3 totals 14 residues. CDR3 coding DNA: TGTGCCAGCAGCATCGCACTGAGATCCTACGAGCAGTACTTC. This gives the protein CASSIALRSYEQYF.

This chain links TRBV6-6 with TRBJ2-7; D remains unclear. Germline lookup yields CDR1 MNHNY and CDR2 SVGAGI (reference sequence). The CDR3 runs to 11 residues. The V and J ends lost 4 bases and 5 bases respectively, with 6 bases between them. The DNA of the CDR3 is TGTGCCAGCAGTTTTACCCACGAGCAGTACTTC. Translation gives CASSFTHEQYF.

The chain is built from TRBV9 and TRBJ2-1, with D perhaps TRBD2 (5 bases). Between the trimmed V and J ends, which lost 0 bases and 8 bases, there was a span of 18 bases. Germline V lookup: CDR1 SGDLS, CDR2 YYNGEE. The CDR3 covers 16 residues. DNA of the CDR3: TGTGCCAGCAGCGTAGGAGGACTGGGTACTGTAGATGAGCAGTTCTTC. Translation gives CASSVGGLGTVDEQFF.

This chain links TRBV28 with TRBJ1-3, with 7 bases lining up with TRBD1. V dropped 4 bases and J dropped 0; count of bases not matched to a gene: 0. This CDR3 spans 14 amino acids. CDR1 and CDR2 from the germline V gene are MDHEN and SYDVKM. The CDR3 loop is CASSSGGSGNTIYF. As DNA, the CDR3 is TGTGCCAGCAGTTCAGGGGGCTCTGGAAACACCATATATTTT.